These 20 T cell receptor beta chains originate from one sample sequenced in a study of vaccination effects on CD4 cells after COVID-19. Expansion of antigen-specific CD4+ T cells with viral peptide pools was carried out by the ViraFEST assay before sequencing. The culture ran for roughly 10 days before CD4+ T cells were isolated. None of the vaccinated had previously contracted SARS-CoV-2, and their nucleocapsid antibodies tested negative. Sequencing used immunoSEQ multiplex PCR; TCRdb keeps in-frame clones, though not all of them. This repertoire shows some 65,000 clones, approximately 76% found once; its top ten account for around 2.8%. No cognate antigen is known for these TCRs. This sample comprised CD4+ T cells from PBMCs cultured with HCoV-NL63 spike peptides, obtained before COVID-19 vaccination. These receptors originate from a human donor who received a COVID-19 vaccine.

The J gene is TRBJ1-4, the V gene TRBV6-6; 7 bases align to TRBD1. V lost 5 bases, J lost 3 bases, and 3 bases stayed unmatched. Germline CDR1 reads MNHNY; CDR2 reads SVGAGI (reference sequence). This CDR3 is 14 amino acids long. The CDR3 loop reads CASSQTGSNEKLFF. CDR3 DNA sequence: TGTGCCAGCAGTCAGACAGGGTCTAATGAAAAACTGTTTTTT.

The chain's CDR3 is CASSLAGLLNTGELFF. CDR3 DNA sequence: TGTGCCAGCAGCCTCGCAGGATTACTAAACACCGGGGAGCTGTTTTTT. The chain joins TRBV14 to TRBJ2-2, with no clear D. Germline values: CDR1 SGHDN, CDR2 FVKESK. This CDR3 region has 16 residues. The V gene lost 4 bases and the J gene lost 2 bases, with 14 bases spanning the gap.

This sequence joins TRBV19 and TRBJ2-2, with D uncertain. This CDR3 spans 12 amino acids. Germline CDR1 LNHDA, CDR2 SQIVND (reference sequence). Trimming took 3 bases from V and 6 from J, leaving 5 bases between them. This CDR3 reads CASSINPGELFF. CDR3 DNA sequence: TGTGCCAGTAGTATTAATCCCGGGGAGCTGTTTTTT.

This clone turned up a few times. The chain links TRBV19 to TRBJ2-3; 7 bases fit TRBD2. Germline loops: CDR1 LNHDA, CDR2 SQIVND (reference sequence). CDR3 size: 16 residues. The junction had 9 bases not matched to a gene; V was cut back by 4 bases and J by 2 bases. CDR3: CASSNRGGLSTDTQYF. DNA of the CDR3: TGTGCCAGTAGTAACCGCGGGGGACTGTCCACAGATACGCAGTATTTT.

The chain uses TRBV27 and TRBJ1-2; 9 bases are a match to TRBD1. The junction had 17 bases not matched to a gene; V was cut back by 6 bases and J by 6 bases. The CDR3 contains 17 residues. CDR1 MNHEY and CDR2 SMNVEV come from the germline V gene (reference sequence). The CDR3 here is CASRNQGTGKVGNGYTF. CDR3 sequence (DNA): TGTGCCAGCAGGAACCAGGGGACAGGGAAAGTCGGGAATGGCTACACCTTC.

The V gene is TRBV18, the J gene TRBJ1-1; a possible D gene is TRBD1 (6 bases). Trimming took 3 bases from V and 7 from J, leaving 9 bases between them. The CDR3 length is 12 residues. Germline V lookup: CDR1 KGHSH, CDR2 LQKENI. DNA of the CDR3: TGTGCCAGCTCACCTGCCAGGGGTGAAGCTTTCTTT. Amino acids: CASSPARGEAFF.

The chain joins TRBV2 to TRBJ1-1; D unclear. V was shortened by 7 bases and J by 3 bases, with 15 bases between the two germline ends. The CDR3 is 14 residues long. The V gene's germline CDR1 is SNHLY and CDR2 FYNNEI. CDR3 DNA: TGTGCCAGCACCCGAAACCGGGCGGACACTGAAGCTTTCTTT. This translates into CASTRNRADTEAFF.

The CDR3 is CASSPSLNTGELFF. The CDR3 DNA follows: TGTGCCAGCAGCCCTAGCCTGAACACCGGGGAGCTGTTTTTT. The chain uses TRBV11-3 and TRBJ2-2; D may be TRBD2 (5 bases). V lost 5 bases to trimming and J lost 1 base, with 8 bases between them. In germline, CDR1 is SGHNT, CDR2 YENEEA. The CDR3 is 14 amino acids. The variable domain in full, with the rest retrieved from reference TRBV11-3 and TRBJ2-2, is EAGVVQSPRYKIIEKKQPVAFWCNPISGHNTLYWYLQNLGQGPELLIRYENEEAVDDSQLPKDRFSAERLKGVDSTLKIQPAELGDSAVYLCASSPSLNTGELFFGEGSRLTVL.

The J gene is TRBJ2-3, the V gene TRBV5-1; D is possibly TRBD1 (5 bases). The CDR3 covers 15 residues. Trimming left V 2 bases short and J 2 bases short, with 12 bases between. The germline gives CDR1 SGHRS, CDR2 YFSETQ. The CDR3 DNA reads TGCGCCAGCAGCTTTGGTGGGGCGATCACAGATACGCAGTATTTT. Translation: CASSFGGAITDTQYF.

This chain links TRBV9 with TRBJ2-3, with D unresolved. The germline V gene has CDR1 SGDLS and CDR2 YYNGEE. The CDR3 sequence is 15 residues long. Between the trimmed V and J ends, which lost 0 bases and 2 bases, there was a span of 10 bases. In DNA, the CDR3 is TGTGCCAGCAGCGTAGGCGCAACCTTCACAGATACGCAGTATTTT. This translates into CASSVGATFTDTQYF. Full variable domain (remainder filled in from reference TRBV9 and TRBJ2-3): DSGVTQTPKHLITATGQRVTLRCSPRSGDLSVYWYQQSLDQGLQFLIQYYNGEERAKGNILERFSAQQFPDLHSELNLSSLELGDSALYFCASSVGATFTDTQYFGPGTRLTVL.

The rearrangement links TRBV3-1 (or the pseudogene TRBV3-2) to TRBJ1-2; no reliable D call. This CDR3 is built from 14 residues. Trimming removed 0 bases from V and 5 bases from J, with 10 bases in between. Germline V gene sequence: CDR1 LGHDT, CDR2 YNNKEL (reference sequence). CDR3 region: CASSQDRGPYGYTF. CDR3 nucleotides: TGTGCCAGCAGCCAAGATAGAGGGCCTTATGGCTACACCTTC.

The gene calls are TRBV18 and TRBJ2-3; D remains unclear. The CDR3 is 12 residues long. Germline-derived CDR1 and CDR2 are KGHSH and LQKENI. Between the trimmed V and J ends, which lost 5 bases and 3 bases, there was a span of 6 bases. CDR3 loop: CASSSKTDTQYF. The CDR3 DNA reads TGTGCCAGCTCATCGAAAACAGATACGCAGTATTTT.

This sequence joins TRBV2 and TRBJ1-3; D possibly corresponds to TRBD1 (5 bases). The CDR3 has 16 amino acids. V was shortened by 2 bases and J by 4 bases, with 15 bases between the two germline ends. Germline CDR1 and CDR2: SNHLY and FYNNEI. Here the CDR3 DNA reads TGTGCCAGCAGTGAACGGGGGGTAGTCTCCGGAAACACCATATATTTT. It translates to CASSERGVVSGNTIYF. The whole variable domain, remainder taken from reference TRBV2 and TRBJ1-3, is EPEVTQTPSHQVTQMGQEVILRCVPISNHLYFYWYRQILGQKVEFLVSFYNNEISEKSEIFDDQFSVERPDGSNFTLKIRSTKLEDSAMYFCASSERGVVSGNTIYFGEGSWLTVV.

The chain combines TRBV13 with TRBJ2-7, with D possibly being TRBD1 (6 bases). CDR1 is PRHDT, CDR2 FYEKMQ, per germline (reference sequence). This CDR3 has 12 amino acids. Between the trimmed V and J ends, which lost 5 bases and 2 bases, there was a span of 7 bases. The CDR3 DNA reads TGTGCCAGCAGCCGGGACACCTACGAGCAGTACGTC. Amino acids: CASSRDTYEQYV.

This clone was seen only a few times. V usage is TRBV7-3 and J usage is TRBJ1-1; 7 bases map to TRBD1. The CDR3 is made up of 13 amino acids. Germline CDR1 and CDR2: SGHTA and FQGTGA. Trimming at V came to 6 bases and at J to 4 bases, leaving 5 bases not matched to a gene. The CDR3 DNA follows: TGTGCCAGCAGTACCCAGGGGGGCACTGAAGCTTTCTTT. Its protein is CASSTQGGTEAFF. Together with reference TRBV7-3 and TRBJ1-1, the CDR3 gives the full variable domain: GAGVSQTPSNKVTEKGKYVELRCDPISGHTALYWYRQSLGQGPEFLIYFQGTGAADDSGLPNDRFFAVRPEGSVSTLKIQRTERGDSAVYLCASSTQGGTEAFFGQGTRLTVV.

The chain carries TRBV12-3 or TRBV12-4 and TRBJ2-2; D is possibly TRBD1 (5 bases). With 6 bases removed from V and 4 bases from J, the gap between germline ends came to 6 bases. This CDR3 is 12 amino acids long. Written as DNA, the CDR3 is TGTGCCAGCAGAGACAGCACCGGGGAGCTGTTTTTT. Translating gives CASRDSTGELFF.

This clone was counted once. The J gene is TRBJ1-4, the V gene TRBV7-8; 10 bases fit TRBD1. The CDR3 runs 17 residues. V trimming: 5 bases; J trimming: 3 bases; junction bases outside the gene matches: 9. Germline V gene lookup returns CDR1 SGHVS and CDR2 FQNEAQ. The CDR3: CASSPRDRGSSNEKLFF. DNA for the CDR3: TGTGCCAGCAGCCCACGGGACAGGGGATCGTCTAATGAAAAACTGTTTTTT.

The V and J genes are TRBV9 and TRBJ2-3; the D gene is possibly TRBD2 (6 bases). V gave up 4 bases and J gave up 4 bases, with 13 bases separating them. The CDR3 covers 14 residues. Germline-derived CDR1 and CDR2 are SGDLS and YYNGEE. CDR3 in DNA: TGTGCCAGCAGCCCTCGACTAGTCCCAGATACGCAGTATTTT. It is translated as CASSPRLVPDTQYF. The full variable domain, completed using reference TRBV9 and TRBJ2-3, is DSGVTQTPKHLITATGQRVTLRCSPRSGDLSVYWYQQSLDQGLQFLIQYYNGEERAKGNILERFSAQQFPDLHSELNLSSLELGDSALYFCASSPRLVPDTQYFGPGTRLTVL.

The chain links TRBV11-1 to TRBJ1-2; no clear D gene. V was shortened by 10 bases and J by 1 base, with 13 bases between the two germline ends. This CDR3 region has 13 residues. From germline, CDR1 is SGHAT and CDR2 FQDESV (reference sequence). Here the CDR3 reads CATSVGINYGYTF. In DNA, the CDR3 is TGTGCCACCTCCGTGGGGATTAACTATGGCTACACCTTC.

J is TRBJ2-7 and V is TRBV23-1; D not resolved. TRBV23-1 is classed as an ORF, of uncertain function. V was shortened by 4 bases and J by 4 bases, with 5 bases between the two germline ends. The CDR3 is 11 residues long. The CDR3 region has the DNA TGCGCCAGCAGTCCAGAATACGAGCAGTACGTC. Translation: CASSPEYEQYV.